This entry concerns a single TCR beta chain. The target antigen is unknown. The junction departs from the called germline gene at one end, perhaps through a read error. The entry originates in a study of cytomegalovirus exposure and HLA in healthy donors. Broader study findings: Presence/absence analyses took donor sequencing depth as roughly uniform. In a later analysis, V- and J-gene trimming of beta chains associated with a DCLRE1C missense variant, replicated independently. Among TCR beta chains, those listed as cytomegalovirus-associated numbered around 180. On later analysis, the bulk of CMV-associated TCR beta chains appeared to be HLA-restricted.

CDR3 length equals 16 residues. CDR1 SSHAT and CDR2 FNYEAQ come from the germline V gene (reference sequence). Amplification used 60 Vbeta primers and 13 Jbeta primers. This table comes from immunoSEQ multiplex PCR, and its TCRdb copy is limited to in-frame clones, with some not included. The table has roughly 130,000 clones, over 70% seen once. The clonotype was recovered from a man between 18 and 29 years old in good health and CMV-seronegative. Sequencing was performed on PBMCs. The chain carries TRBV7-7 and TRBJ2-5, with a possible D match to TRBD2 (5 bases). The chain's CDR3 is CASSFRLDFTSETQYF. The CDR3 nucleotides read TGTGCTAGCAGCTTCCGTCTGGACTTTACCTCCGAGACCCAGTACTTC.